This T cell receptor (beta chain) was identified in a study of shared clonotypes between healthy human individuals. Study findings and constraints: A limitation of the genetic and exposure-history diversity represented arose from few donors.

Selected positively for CCR7 and CD45RO-negative, naive CD8 cells excluded terminally differentiated effector memory CD45RA+ cells. The assay was immunoSEQ multiplex PCR, and TCRdb's table has in-frame clones only and misses some. The data hold fewer than 700,000 clones, with roughly 95% observed a single time. The CDR3 is 15 amino acids. The germline V gene has CDR1 MNHEY and CDR2 SMNVEV (reference sequence). J lost 5 bases, V lost 7 bases, and 8 bases had no gene match. Worth noting for this clone: Antigen: not known.

This chain connects TRBV27 to TRBJ2-2, with 9 bases matching TRBD2. The TCR comes from a woman under 40 in good health. Input material: naive CD8+ T cells sorted from blood. CDR3 residues: CASTILAGGTGELFF. The CDR3 coding sequence is TGTGCCAGCACGATACTAGCGGGTGGAACCGGGGAGCTGTTTTTT.